These 19 T cell receptor beta chains were all obtained from the same sample, sequenced in a study of cytomegalovirus exposure and HLA in healthy donors. PCR was performed using 60 Vbeta and 13 Jbeta primers. Generated by immunoSEQ multiplex PCR, the TCRdb table keeps only in-frame clones and is missing some. The table includes over 150,000 clones, about 84% detected once. The sample was PBMCs. The source is a woman between 35 and 50 years old in good health and CMV-seropositive.

The rearrangement joins TRBV9 to TRBJ1-5, with TRBD1 matching 10 bases. The CDR3 is 17 residues long. The V gene end was trimmed by 4 bases and the J gene end by 2 bases; junction bases not matched to a gene: 9. From germline, CDR1 is SGDLS and CDR2 YYNGEE. CDR3: CASSPGTGDVGNQPQHF. The DNA of the CDR3 is TGTGCCAGCAGCCCCGGGACAGGGGATGTGGGCAATCAGCCCCAGCATTTT.

In DNA, the CDR3 is TGTGCCTGGCTCCCGGGACAGGGGTTTCTCCCGTCCTACGAGCAGTACTTC. It codes for CAWLPGQGFLPSYEQYF. The gene calls are TRBV30 and TRBJ2-7, with 10 bases fitting TRBD1. This CDR3 has 17 residues. Trimming cost V 5 bases and J 1 base; bases outside gene matches: 14. In germline, CDR1 is GTSNPN, CDR2 SVGIG (reference sequence). The full variable domain, completed using reference TRBV30 and TRBJ2-7, is SQTIHQWPATLVQPVGSPLSLECTVEGTSNPNLYWYRQAAGRGLQLLFYSVGIGQISSEVPQNLSASRPQDRQFILSSKKLLLSDSGFYLCAWLPGQGFLPSYEQYFGPGTRLTVT.

This chain links TRBV28 with TRBJ2-1; 8 nucleotides match TRBD1. The CDR3 is 15 residues long. The trim removed 3 bases at V and 6 bases at J, leaving 7 bases unmatched. Looked up from germline, CDR1 is MDHEN and CDR2 is SYDVKM. The CDR3 coding sequence is TGTGCCAGCAGTTTGCCGTGGACAGGGAGCAATGAGCAGTTCTTC. Translation: CASSLPWTGSNEQFF. Filled out from reference TRBV28 and TRBJ2-1, the complete variable domain reads DVKVTQSSRYLVKRTGEKVFLECVQDMDHENMFWYRQDPGLGLRLIYFSYDVKMKEKGDIPEGYSVSREKKERFSLILESASTNQTSMYLCASSLPWTGSNEQFFGPGTRLTVL.

A few counts support this clone. The rearrangement joins TRBV6-1 to TRBJ2-3, with a possible D match to TRBD2 (5 bases). Trimming left V 2 bases short and J 4 bases short, with 7 bases between. CDR3 size: 13 residues. Germline V CDR1 and CDR2: MNHNS, SASEGT. The CDR3 DNA is TGTGCCAGCAGTGAACGCGGGCCAGATACGCAGTATTTT. It specifies CASSERGPDTQYF.

The chain combines TRBV28 with TRBJ2-7; D possibly corresponds to TRBD1 (5 bases). The V gene lost 2 bases and the J gene lost 2 bases, with 7 bases spanning the gap. CDR3 length: 13 residues. Looked up from germline, CDR1 is MDHEN and CDR2 is SYDVKM. The CDR3 here is CASSLRGPYEQYF. The CDR3 DNA reads as TGTGCCAGCAGTTTAAGGGGCCCCTACGAGCAGTACTTC.

The chain joins TRBV5-4 to TRBJ2-1; TRBD2 aligns across 11 bases. In germline, CDR1 is SGHNT, CDR2 YYREEE (reference sequence). With V trimmed by 0 bases and J by 5 bases, 4 bases remained unmatched. The CDR3 is 16 residues long. The CDR3 is CASSLGSGRAHNEQFF. The CDR3 DNA reads as TGTGCCAGCAGCTTGGGTAGCGGGAGGGCCCACAATGAGCAGTTCTTC.

The CDR3: CASSLIAGGGNEQFF. The CDR3 coding sequence is TGTGCCAGCAGCCTAATAGCGGGAGGGGGCAATGAGCAGTTCTTC. The chain couples TRBV5-4 to TRBJ2-1; the match to TRBD2 covers 11 bases. The J segment lost 6 bases and the V segment lost 4 bases, leaving 6 bases of the junction unmatched. Germline lookup yields CDR1 SGHNT and CDR2 YYREEE (reference sequence). The length of the CDR3 is 15 residues.

The gene calls are TRBV28 and TRBJ2-5, with TRBD2 matching over 15 bases. Germline V gene lookup returns CDR1 MDHEN and CDR2 SYDVKM. The CDR3 totals 17 residues. After removal of 6 bases from V and 5 bases from J, the junction contained 10 bases not matched to a gene. The CDR3: CASSLRGLAGGEETQYF. DNA for the CDR3: TGTGCCAGCAGCCTCCGGGGACTAGCGGGAGGCGAGGAGACCCAGTACTTC. Together with reference TRBV28 and TRBJ2-5, the CDR3 gives the full variable domain: DVKVTQSSRYLVKRTGEKVFLECVQDMDHENMFWYRQDPGLGLRLIYFSYDVKMKEKGDIPEGYSVSREKKERFSLILESASTNQTSMYLCASSLRGLAGGEETQYFGPGTRLLVL.

This clone was counted a single time. The rearrangement links TRBV19 to TRBJ2-2, with no clear D. V was trimmed by 1 base and J by 6 bases, leaving 6 bases between them. This CDR3 is built from 13 residues. Germline CDR1 reads LNHDA; CDR2 reads SQIVND (reference sequence). CDR3 coding DNA: TGTGCCAGTAGTATAGGACAACCCGGGGAGCTGTTTTTT. This gives the protein CASSIGQPGELFF.

The V call is TRBV18, the J call TRBJ2-1, with D perhaps matching TRBD2 (6 bases). The V gene's germline CDR1 is KGHSH and CDR2 LQKENI. There are 13 residues in the CDR3. V was pared by 6 bases and J by 6 bases, with 12 bases between. The CDR3, as DNA: TGTGCCAGCTCCAACTCCGGGGGCAATGAGCAGTTCTTC. Its protein product is CASSNSGGNEQFF.

This clone was recorded once. V usage is TRBV11-2 and J usage is TRBJ2-1; 14 positions match TRBD2. Losses at the gene ends were 5 bases for V and 8 bases for J; bases not matched to a gene: 8. In germline, CDR1 is SGHAT, CDR2 FQNNGV. This CDR3 has 16 amino acids. The CDR3 is CASSTGLAGGIDEQFF. The CDR3, as DNA: TGTGCCAGCAGCACTGGACTAGCGGGAGGAATCGATGAGCAGTTCTTC.

The genes are TRBV18 and TRBJ2-1, with TRBD1 matching 9 bases. CDR3 length: 15 amino acids. Germline assignment: CDR1 KGHSH and CDR2 LQKENI. V was clipped by 6 bases and J by 2 bases; unmatched bases: 5. In DNA form, the CDR3 reads TGTGCCAGCTCCCCCGGGACAGGGACCTACAATGAGCAGTTCTTC. Residues: CASSPGTGTYNEQFF.

This clone has only a few counts. The rearrangement links TRBV28 to TRBJ2-1, with D possibly TRBD2 on 5 matching bases. Trimming pared 4 bases from V and 4 bases from J, leaving 17 bases between. Germline CDR1 and CDR2: MDHEN and SYDVKM. This CDR3 is built from 16 residues. Here the CDR3 DNA reads TGTGCCAGCAGTTCCAGGACTGCGGGCTGGTACAATGAGCAGTTCTTC. Translated, it gives CASSSRTAGWYNEQFF.

This clone has a single count. In the same sample, other DNA sequences code for this CDR3. This chain uses TRBV19 with TRBJ1-5; unclear D gene. The CDR3 sequence is 12 residues long. Germline CDR1 LNHDA, CDR2 SQIVND (reference sequence). Trimming took 3 bases from V and 7 from J, leaving 7 bases between them. The CDR3 protein is CASSMLGQPQHF. In nucleotides, the CDR3 is TGTGCCAGTAGTATGCTTGGCCAGCCCCAGCATTTT.

This clone came up a few times. The J gene is TRBJ2-7, the V gene TRBV19; D may be TRBD2 (6 bases). Germline V gene data show CDR1 as LNHDA and CDR2 as SQIVND (reference sequence). V was clipped by 2 bases and J by 0 bases, with 17 bases between them. This CDR3 has 17 residues. CDR3 loop: CASSISGGDRSSYEQYF. CDR3 coding DNA: TGTGCCAGTAGTATAAGTGGCGGGGATCGGAGCTCCTACGAGCAGTACTTC. The complete variable domain, with remaining parts taken from reference TRBV19 and TRBJ2-7, reads DGGITQSPKYLFRKEGQNVTLSCEQNLNHDAMYWYRQDPGQGLRLIYYSQIVNDFQKGDIAEGYSVSREKKESFPLTVTSAQKNPTAFYLCASSISGGDRSSYEQYFGPGTRLTVT.

This rearrangement joins TRBV18 to TRBJ1-5, with 7 bases fitting TRBD1. Germline CDR1 reads KGHSH; CDR2 reads LQKENI. This CDR3 is built from 16 residues. Trimming at V came to 3 bases and at J to 1 base, leaving 6 bases not matched to a gene. The DNA of the CDR3 is TGTGCCAGCTCACCTAGCACGGGACAGAGCAATCAGCCCCAGCATTTT. Amino acids: CASSPSTGQSNQPQHF.

This rearrangement joins TRBV6-5 to TRBJ2-6; perhaps TRBD1 as D (6 bases). Trimming took 6 bases from V and 2 from J, leaving 11 bases between them. CDR3 length: 15 residues. Germline assignment: CDR1 MNHEY and CDR2 SVGAGI. The CDR3 region is CASRPQGAGANVLTF. CDR3 bases: TGTGCCAGCAGACCACAGGGAGCTGGGGCCAACGTCCTGACTTTC.

This CDR3 is CASTSPGGQNHNEQFF. The DNA for the CDR3 is TGTGCCAGCACCAGCCCCGGGGGGCAAAACCACAATGAGCAGTTCTTC. The gene calls are TRBV25-1 and TRBJ2-1; tentative D call: TRBD2 (7 bases). Germline V gene lookup returns CDR1 MGHDK and CDR2 SYGVNS. Trimming took off 7 bases at V and 5 bases at J, with 21 bases between the two ends. The CDR3 totals 16 residues.

The chain has TRBV7-9 and TRBJ2-3; TRBD1 is a possible D gene (6 bases). CDR1 and CDR2 from the germline V gene are SEHNR and FQNEAQ (reference sequence). There are 17 residues in the CDR3. V dropped 5 bases and J dropped 2 bases, with 20 bases sitting between them. CDR3 sequence (DNA): TGTGCCAGCAGCGACCCACAGGGCCGGGACCCCACAGATACGCAGTATTTT. It translates to CASSDPQGRDPTDTQYF.